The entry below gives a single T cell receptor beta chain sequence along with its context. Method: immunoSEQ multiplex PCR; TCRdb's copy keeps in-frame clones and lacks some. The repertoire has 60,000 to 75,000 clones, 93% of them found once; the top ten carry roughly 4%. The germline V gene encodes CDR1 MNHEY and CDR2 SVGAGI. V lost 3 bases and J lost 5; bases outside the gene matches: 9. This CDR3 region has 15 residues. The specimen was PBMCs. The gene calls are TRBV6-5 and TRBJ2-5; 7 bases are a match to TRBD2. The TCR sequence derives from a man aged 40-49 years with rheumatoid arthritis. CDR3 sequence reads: CASSYEPSGRETQYF. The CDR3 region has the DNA TGTGCCAGCAGTTATGAGCCTAGCGGCCGGGAGACCCAGTACTTC.